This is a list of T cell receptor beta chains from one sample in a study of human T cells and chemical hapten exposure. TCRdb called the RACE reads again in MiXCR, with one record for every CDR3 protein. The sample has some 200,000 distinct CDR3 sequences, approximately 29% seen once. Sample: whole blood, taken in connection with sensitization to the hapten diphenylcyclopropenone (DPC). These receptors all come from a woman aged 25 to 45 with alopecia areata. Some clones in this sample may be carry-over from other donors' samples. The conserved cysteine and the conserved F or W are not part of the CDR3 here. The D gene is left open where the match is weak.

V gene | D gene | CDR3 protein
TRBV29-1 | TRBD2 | SASEGRGLTGELF
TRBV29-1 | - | SVEKDSTDTQY
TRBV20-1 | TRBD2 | SASEAGVHYNEQF
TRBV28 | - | ASSLGLYYEQY
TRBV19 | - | ASTTRPTSSPGYNEQF
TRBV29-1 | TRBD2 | SATGGAEETQY
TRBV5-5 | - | ASSWTTGNTEAF
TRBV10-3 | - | AARDSRGNEQF
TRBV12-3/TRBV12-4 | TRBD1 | ASRKGQENNQPQH
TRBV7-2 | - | ASTLGLAENNEQF
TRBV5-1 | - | ASSLFPGTNTEAF
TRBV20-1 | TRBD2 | SASGLAPNNEQF
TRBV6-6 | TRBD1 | ASSYSTDRAGDTEAF
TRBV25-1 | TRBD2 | ASSSWEGSIQY
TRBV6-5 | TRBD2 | ASRPALAADTQY
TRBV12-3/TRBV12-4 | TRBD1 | ASSLLQGAVDGYT
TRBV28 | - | ASSLSTGFFTGELF
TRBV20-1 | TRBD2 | SARDYLASYNEQF
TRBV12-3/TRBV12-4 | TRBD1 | ASSFGGTGAYGYT
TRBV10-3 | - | AISERVEDGYT
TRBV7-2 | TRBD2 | ASSLFFKGLAGSGTDTQY
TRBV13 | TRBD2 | ASSLRTSRYNEQF
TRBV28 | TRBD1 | ASSQQGAGEQY
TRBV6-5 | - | ASKNLDRGPRSPLH